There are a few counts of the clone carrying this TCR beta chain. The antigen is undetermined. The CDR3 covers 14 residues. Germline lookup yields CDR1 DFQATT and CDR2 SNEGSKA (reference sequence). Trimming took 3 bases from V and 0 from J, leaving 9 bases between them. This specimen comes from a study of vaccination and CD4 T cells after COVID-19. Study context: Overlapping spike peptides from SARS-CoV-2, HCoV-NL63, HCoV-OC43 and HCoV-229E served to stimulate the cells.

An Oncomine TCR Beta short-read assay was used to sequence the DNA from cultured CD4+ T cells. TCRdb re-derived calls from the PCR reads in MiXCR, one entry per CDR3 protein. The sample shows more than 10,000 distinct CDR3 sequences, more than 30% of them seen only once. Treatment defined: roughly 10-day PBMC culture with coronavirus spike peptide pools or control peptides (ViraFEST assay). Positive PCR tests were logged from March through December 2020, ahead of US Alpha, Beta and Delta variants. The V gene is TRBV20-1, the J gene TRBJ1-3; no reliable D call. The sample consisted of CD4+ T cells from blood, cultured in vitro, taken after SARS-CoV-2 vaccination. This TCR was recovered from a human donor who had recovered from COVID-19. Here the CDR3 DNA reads TGCAGTGCTAGCTGGGCAGGCTCTGGAAACACCATATATTTT. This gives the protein CSASWAGSGNTIYF.